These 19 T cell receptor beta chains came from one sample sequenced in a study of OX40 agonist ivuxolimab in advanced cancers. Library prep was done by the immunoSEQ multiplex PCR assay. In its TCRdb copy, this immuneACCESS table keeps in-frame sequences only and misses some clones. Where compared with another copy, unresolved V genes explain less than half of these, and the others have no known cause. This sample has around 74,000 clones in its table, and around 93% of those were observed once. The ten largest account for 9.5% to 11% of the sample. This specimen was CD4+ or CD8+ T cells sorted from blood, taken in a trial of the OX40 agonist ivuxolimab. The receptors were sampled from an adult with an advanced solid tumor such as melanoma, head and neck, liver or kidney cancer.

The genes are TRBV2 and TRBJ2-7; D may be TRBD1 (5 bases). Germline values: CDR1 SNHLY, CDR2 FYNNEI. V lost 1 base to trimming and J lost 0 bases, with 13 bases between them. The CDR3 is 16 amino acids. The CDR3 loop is CASSEDRADSSYEQYF. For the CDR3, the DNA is TGTGCCAGCAGTGAAGACCGGGCAGACAGCTCCTACGAGCAGTACTTC.

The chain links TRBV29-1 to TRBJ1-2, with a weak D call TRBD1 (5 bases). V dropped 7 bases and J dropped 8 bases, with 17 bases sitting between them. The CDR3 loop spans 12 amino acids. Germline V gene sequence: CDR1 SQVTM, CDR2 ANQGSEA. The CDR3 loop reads CSALGARGGYTF. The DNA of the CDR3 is TGCAGCGCCCTAGGGGCGAGGGGAGGCTACACCTTC. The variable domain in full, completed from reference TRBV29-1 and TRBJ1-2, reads SAVISQKPSRDICQRGTSLTIQCQVDSQVTMMFWYRQQPGQSLTLIATANQGSEATYESGFVIDKFPISRPNLTFSTLTVSNMSPEDSSIYLCSALGARGGYTFGSGTRLTVV.

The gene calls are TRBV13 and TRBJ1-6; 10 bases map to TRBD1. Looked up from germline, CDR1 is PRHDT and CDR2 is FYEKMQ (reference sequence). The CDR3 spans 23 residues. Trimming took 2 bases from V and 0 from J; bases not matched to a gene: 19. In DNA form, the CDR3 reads TGTGCCAGCAGCTTATTTACTTGGGGAACCGGGACAGGGGATAGCTCCTATAATTCACCCCTCCACTTT. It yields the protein CASSLFTWGTGTGDSSYNSPLHF. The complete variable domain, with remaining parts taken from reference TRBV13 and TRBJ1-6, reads AAGVIQSPRHLIKEKRETATLKCYPIPRHDTVYWYQQGPGQDPQFLISFYEKMQSDKGSIPDRFSAQQFSDYHSELNMSSLELGDSALYFCASSLFTWGTGTGDSSYNSPLHFGNGTRLTVT.

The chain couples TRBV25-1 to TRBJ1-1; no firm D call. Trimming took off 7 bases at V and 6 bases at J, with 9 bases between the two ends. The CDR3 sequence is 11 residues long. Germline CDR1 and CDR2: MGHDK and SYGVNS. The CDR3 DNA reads TGTGCCAGCACCTTGTACGCTGAAGCTTTCTTT. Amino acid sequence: CASTLYAEAFF.

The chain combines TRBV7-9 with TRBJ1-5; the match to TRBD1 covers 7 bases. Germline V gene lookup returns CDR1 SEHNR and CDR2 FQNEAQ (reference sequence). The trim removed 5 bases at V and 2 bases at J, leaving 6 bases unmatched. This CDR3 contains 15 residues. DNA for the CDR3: TGTGCCAGCAGCCCACAGGGGAATGGCAATCAGCCCCAGCATTTT. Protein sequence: CASSPQGNGNQPQHF. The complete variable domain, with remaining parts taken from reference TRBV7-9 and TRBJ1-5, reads DTGVSQNPRHKITKRGQNVTFRCDPISEHNRLYWYRQTLGQGPEFLTYFQNEAQLEKSRLLSDRFSAERPKGSFSTLEIQRTEQGDSAMYLCASSPQGNGNQPQHFGDGTRLSIL.

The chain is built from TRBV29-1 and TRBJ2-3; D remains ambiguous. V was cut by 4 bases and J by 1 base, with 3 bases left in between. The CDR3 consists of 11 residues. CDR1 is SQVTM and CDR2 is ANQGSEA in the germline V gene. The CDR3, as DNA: TGCAGCGTTGGGGGCACAGATACGCAGTATTTT. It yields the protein CSVGGTDTQYF.

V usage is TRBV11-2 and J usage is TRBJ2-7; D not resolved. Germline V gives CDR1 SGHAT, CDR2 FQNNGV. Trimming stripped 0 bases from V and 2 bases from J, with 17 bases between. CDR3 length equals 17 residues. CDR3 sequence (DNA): TGTGCCAGCAGCTTAGATTTACAGATCCCACGCACCTACGAGCAGTACTTC. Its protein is CASSLDLQIPRTYEQYF.

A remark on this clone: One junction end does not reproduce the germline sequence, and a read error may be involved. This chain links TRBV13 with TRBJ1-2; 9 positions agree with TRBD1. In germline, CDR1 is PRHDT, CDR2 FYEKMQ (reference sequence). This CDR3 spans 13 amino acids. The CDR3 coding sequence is TGTGCCAGCAGTCGACAGGGGGACTATGGCCACACCTTC. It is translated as CASSRQGDYGHTF.

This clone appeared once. In DNA, the CDR3 is TGTGCCAGCAGTTACAGGGGGCTGGCCTATGGCTACACCTTC. Translated, it gives CASSYRGLAYGYTF. The V gene is TRBV6-5, the J gene TRBJ1-2; 7 bases line up with TRBD1. J was trimmed by 4 bases and V by 2 bases; bases with no gene match: 4. The CDR3 runs 14 residues. The germline V gene has CDR1 MNHEY and CDR2 SVGAGI.

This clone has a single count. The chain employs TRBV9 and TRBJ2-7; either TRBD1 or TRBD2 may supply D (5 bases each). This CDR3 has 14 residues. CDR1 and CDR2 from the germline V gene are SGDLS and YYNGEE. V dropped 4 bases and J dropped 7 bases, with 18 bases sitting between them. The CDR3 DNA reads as TGTGCCAGCAGCCCGGGGACCCCGGCTTGGGAGCAGTACTTC. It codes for CASSPGTPAWEQYF.

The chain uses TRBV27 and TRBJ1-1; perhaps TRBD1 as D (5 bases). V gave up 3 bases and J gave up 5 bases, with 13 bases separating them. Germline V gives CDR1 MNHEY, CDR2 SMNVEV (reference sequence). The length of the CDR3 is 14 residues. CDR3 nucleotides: TGTGCCAGCAGTTTGGTAGGGGAAGGGACTGAAGCTTTCTTT. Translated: CASSLVGEGTEAFF.

The CDR3 here is CASSLARMAGDAGANVLTF. As DNA, the CDR3 is TGTGCCAGCAGCTTAGCGCGGATGGCGGGAGACGCCGGGGCCAACGTCCTGACTTTC. The chain uses TRBV7-8 and TRBJ2-6, with 7 bases that match TRBD2. Germline trimming cut 0 bases from V and 4 bases from J; bases unmatched to any gene: 12. This CDR3 comprises 19 residues. Germline CDR1 is SGHVS and CDR2 is FQNEAQ.

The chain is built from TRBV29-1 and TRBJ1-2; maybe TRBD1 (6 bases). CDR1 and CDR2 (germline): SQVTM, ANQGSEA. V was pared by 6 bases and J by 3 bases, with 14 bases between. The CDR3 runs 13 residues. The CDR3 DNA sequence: TGCAGCGTCGCCTGGGACAAATACTATGGCTACACCTTC. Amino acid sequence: CSVAWDKYYGYTF.

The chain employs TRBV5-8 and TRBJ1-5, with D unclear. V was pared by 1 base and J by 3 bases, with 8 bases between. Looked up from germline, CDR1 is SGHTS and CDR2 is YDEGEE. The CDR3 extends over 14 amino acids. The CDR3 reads CASSLLQFNQPQHF. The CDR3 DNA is TGTGCCAGCAGCTTGTTGCAATTCAATCAGCCCCAGCATTTT.

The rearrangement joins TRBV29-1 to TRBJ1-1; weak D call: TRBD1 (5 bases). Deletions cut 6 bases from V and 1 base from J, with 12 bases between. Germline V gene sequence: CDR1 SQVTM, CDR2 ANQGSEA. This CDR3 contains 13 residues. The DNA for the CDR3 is TGCAGCGTCCCGCGGGGACCGAACACTGAAGCTTTCTTT. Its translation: CSVPRGPNTEAFF.

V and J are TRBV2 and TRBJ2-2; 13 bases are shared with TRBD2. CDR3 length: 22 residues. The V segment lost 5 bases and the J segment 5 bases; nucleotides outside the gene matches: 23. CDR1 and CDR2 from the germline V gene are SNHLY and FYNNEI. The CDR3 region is CASSHTSGGALVPTPVTGELFF. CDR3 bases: TGTGCCAGCAGTCACACTAGCGGGGGGGCCCTCGTCCCTACCCCAGTTACCGGGGAGCTGTTTTTT.

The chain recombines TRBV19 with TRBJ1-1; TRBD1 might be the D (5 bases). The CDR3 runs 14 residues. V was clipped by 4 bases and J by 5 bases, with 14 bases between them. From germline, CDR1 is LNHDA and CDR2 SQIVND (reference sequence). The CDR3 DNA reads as TGTGCCAGTAGTACACTCCAGGGTGCGACTGAAGCTTTCTTT. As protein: CASSTLQGATEAFF.

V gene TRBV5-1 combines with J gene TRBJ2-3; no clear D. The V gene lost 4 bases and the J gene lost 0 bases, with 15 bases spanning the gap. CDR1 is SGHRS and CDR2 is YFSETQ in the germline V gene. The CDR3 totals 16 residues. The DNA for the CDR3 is TGCGCCAGCAGCCTCGTCGCGGACGGGAGCACAGATACGCAGTATTTT. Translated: CASSLVADGSTDTQYF.

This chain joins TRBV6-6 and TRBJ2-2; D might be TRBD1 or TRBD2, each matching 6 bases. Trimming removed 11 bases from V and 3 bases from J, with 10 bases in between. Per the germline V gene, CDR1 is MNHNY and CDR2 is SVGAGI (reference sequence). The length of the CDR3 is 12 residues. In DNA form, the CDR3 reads TGTGCCGCAAGGGGGGACACCGGGGAGCTGTTTTTT. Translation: CAARGDTGELFF.